The clone carrying this T cell receptor (beta chain) has at least ten counts. The antigen remains undetermined. The sample originates from a study of breast tumors, draining lymph nodes, adjacent tissues. Whole-study results and caveats: Findings are consistent with lymph node origin and intratumoral expansion of most tumor T cells.

TCRdb re-called the multiplex PCR reads with MiXCR, one entry per CDR3 protein. Of approximately 130,000 distinct CDR3 sequences listed, 21% were seen once; the top ten hold roughly 2.4%. Axillary draining lymph nodes of breast cancer patients supplied the node samples. Germline CDR1 and CDR2: DFQATT and SNEGSKA (reference sequence). Trimming removed 0 bases at V and 6 bases at J, with 6 bases between. The CDR3 extends over 12 amino acids. The sample comprised axillary lymph node tissue. The V gene is TRBV20-1, the J gene TRBJ2-1; D remains ambiguous. The sequence came from a female donor with breast cancer. Some clones in this sample may be carry-over from other donors' samples. CDR3 residues: CSAREDGNEQFF. DNA for the CDR3: TGCAGTGCTAGAGAGGACGGCAATGAGCAGTTCTTC.